Below are 8 T cell receptor beta chains sequenced from a single sample in a study of shared clonotypes between healthy human individuals. Libraries were prepared by immunoSEQ multiplex PCR; TCRdb keeps only in-frame clonotypes and omits some of them. Among approximately 1,500,000 clones listed, 98% were seen once. Sequencing input: naive CD4+ T cells sorted from blood. Subset noted: CD45RA+ positively selected. These receptors were taken from a man aged 30-40 years in good health.

The chain combines TRBV19 with TRBJ2-2; TRBD2 is a possible D gene (5 bases). V was pared by 1 base and J by 4 bases, with 7 bases between. This CDR3 has 14 residues. CDR1 LNHDA and CDR2 SQIVND come from the germline V gene (reference sequence). The CDR3 here is CASSIASFTGELFF. Here the CDR3 DNA reads TGTGCCAGTAGTATAGCTAGCTTCACCGGGGAGCTGTTTTTT.

The sample holds one count of this clone. This chain joins TRBV30 and TRBJ1-4; 8 bases align to TRBD1. The CDR3 totals 15 residues. Germline V gives CDR1 GTSNPN, CDR2 SVGIG (reference sequence). Trimming cost V 4 bases and J 5 bases; bases outside gene matches: 9. DNA for the CDR3: TGTGCCTGGACCGAGGGACAGGCGTCCAATGAAAAACTGTTTTTT. Its protein is CAWTEGQASNEKLFF.

The rearrangement joins TRBV9 to TRBJ2-1, with TRBD2 matching 15 bases. The V and J ends lost 4 bases and 13 bases, in that order; junction bases with no gene match: 9. From germline, CDR1 is SGDLS and CDR2 YYNGEE. This CDR3 region has 15 residues. The CDR3 DNA is TGTGCCAGCAGCCCACCACGGACTAGCGGGAGGGCCCAGTTCTTC. Residues: CASSPPRTSGRAQFF.

In regard to this clone: Other nucleotide sequences from this sample produce the same CDR3. CDR3: CASRLSDTQYF. The DNA for the CDR3 is TGCGCCAGCAGGCTCTCCGATACGCAGTATTTT. The chain couples TRBV5-1 to TRBJ2-3; D uncertain. The germline V and J ends were trimmed by 5 bases and 6 bases, with 7 bases remaining between them. This CDR3 spans 11 amino acids. The germline V gene has CDR1 SGHRS and CDR2 YFSETQ.

This sequence joins TRBV2 and TRBJ2-7; 9 bases map to TRBD2. J was trimmed by 6 bases and V by 5 bases; bases with no gene match: 2. This CDR3 is built from 12 residues. Germline CDR1 SNHLY, CDR2 FYNNEI. The DNA for the CDR3 is TGTGCCAGCAGTAGCGGGAGGAGCGAGCAGTACTTC. Protein: CASSSGRSEQYF.

The chain uses TRBV28 and TRBJ2-1, with D possibly being TRBD2 (5 bases). Germline V gene sequence: CDR1 MDHEN, CDR2 SYDVKM. The germline V and J ends were trimmed by 7 bases and 7 bases, with 17 bases remaining between them. The CDR3 has 14 residues. CDR3 residues: CASTRRRTENEQFF. The CDR3 DNA follows: TGTGCCAGCACTCGCCGGAGGACGGAAAATGAGCAGTTCTTC.

The DNA of the CDR3 is TGTGCCAGCAGCTTGAGGGTAGGGGGCTCGGGAACTGAAGCTTTCTTT. Its translation is CASSLRVGGSGTEAFF. The chain couples TRBV5-6 to TRBJ1-1; TRBD1 aligns across 7 bases. V was clipped by 1 base and J by 5 bases; unmatched bases: 11. Germline V gives CDR1 SGHDT, CDR2 YYEEEE. The CDR3 is 16 amino acids.

This rearrangement joins TRBV15 to TRBJ1-3, with D possibly TRBD1 on 5 matching bases. This CDR3 comprises 16 residues. Germline V gene lookup returns CDR1 LNHNV and CDR2 YYDKDF (reference sequence). V lost 5 bases and J 0 bases, leaving 14 bases between the germline ends. Here the CDR3 reads CATSSRGIHSGNTIYF. The CDR3, as DNA: TGTGCCACCAGCTCAAGGGGAATACACTCTGGAAACACCATATATTTT. Complete variable domain (other parts from reference TRBV15 and TRBJ1-3): DAMVIQNPRYQVTQFGKPVTLSCSQTLNHNVMYWYQQKSSQAPKLLFHYYDKDFNNEADTPDNFQSRRPNTSFCFLDIRSPGLGDTAMYLCATSSRGIHSGNTIYFGEGSWLTVV.